This T cell receptor beta chain was identified during a study of blood T cell repertoires in COVID-19. There are 17 residues in the CDR3. Germline V gene data show CDR1 as SQVTM and CDR2 as ANQGSEA. Trimming shortened V by 0 bases and J by 1 base, and 16 bases separated the two germline ends. Only in-frame clones appear in the TCRdb table, and some are missing; sequencing was by immunoSEQ multiplex PCR. The sample holds about 190,000 clones, approximately 78% seen once. The table lists this clone with a count of one. The sequenced material came from peripheral blood. V is TRBV29-1 and J is TRBJ2-1; perhaps TRBD2 as D (7 bases). The sequence was collected from a woman older than 75 with COVID-19, enrolled during active disease. The CDR3 here is CSVEDRGGAWSYNEQFF. The DNA for the CDR3 is TGCAGCGTTGAAGATCGAGGGGGGGCCTGGTCCTACAATGAGCAGTTCTTC.